The TCR beta chain under discussion was sequenced for a study of cytomegalovirus exposure and HLA in healthy donors. Turning to the study itself: The Caucasian-associated ancestry cluster held 65% to 85% of under 450 genotyped donors.

13 Jbeta primers and 60 Vbeta primers were used for the PCR. Assay: immunoSEQ multiplex PCR; the TCRdb copy retains only in-frame clones and omits some. This sample yields 140,000 to 150,000 clones, of which 80% to 85% are seen a single time; about 2.5% belongs to the top ten. The germline V gene has CDR1 GTSNPN and CDR2 SVGIG (reference sequence). CDR3 length: 14 amino acids. The V end lost 0 bases, the J end lost 1 base, and 10 bases lay between the germline ends. Sequencing used PBMCs. This chain links TRBV30 with TRBJ2-7; D may be TRBD2 (6 bases). The clonotype originates from a boy under 10 years old in good health and CMV-seronegative. Here the CDR3 DNA reads TGTGCCTGGAGTGTGGGACTGACGTCCTACGAGCAGTACTTC. Translation gives CAWSVGLTSYEQYF.